The 3 T cell receptor beta chains below were found in one sample sequenced in a study of T cells in Graves' hyperthyroidism and ophthalmopathy. From RNA transcripts, TCR beta CDR3 regions were amplified. HTBI primers were employed in a first-round RT-PCR of the TCR CDR3. TCRdb independently ran MiXCR on the multiplex PCR reads; one entry per CDR3 protein. The sample includes about 640,000 distinct CDR3 sequences, more than 20% of them seen just once. Material for sequencing was blood. These receptors originate from a man aged 25 to 40 with Graves' ophthalmopathy.

The sample holds a few counts of this clonotype. The chain links TRBV18 to TRBJ2-7, with 7 bases matching TRBD1. The trim removed 3 bases at V and 3 bases at J, leaving 2 bases unmatched. CDR3 size: 13 residues. The germline V gene encodes CDR1 KGHSH and CDR2 LQKENI. The DNA of the CDR3 is TGTGCCAGCTCACCGGGACAGTACTACGAGCAGTACTTC. Translation gives CASSPGQYYEQYF.

This clonotype appeared a few times. The chain couples TRBV5-1 to TRBJ1-1; D is undetermined. The CDR3 length is 15 residues. Germline CDR1 reads SGHRS; CDR2 reads YFSETQ. Trimming removed 0 bases from V and 3 bases from J, with 12 bases in between. CDR3 nucleotide sequence: TGCGCCAGCAGCTTGGCGCCCCTACGGGACACTGAAGCTTTCTTT. Amino acids: CASSLAPLRDTEAFF. Full variable domain (remainder filled in from reference TRBV5-1 and TRBJ1-1): KAGVTQTPRYLIKTRGQQVTLSCSPISGHRSVSWYQQTPGQGLQFLFEYFSETQRNKGNFPGRFSGRQFSNSRSEMNVSTLELGDSALYLCASSLAPLRDTEAFFGQGTRLTVV.

This clonotype has a count of ten or more. The chain employs TRBV28 and TRBJ2-1, with 10 bases lining up with TRBD2. Germline CDR1 is MDHEN and CDR2 is SYDVKM. Germline trimming cut 7 bases from V and 7 bases from J; bases unmatched to any gene: 13. The length of the CDR3 is 16 residues. For the CDR3, the DNA is TGTGCCAGCAACAGGGGGAGTAGCGGGAGGCGGAATGAGCAGTTCTTC. Translating it yields CASNRGSSGRRNEQFF.